The 21 T cell receptor beta chains below all came from one sample that was sequenced in a study of Ad26.COV2.S vaccination and SARS-CoV-2 variants. Some clones are missing from TCRdb's copy, which holds only in-frame ones; the method was immunoSEQ multiplex PCR. Of about 350,000 clones listed, 80% to 90% are singletons. The treatment: 19 received Ad26.COV2.S at low or high dose, single or two shots; several received placebo; per-sample allocation not given. At day 63 after the first vaccine or placebo injection, samples were drawn. Material: peripheral blood, obtained in a trial of Ad26.COV2.S vaccine versus placebo. Receptors were obtained from a person between 18 and 59 years old who received the Ad26.COV2.S COVID-19 vaccine or a placebo.

The V and J genes are TRBV12-5 and TRBJ2-3; D remains unclear. The germline CDR1 and CDR2 sequences are LGHNT and FRNRAP. This CDR3 is 13 amino acids long. V shed 10 bases and J shed 1 base, with 12 bases lying between them. CDR3 sequence: CATEGSGTDTQYF. The CDR3 DNA reads TGTGCTACTGAAGGCTCGGGCACAGATACGCAGTATTTT.

This rearrangement joins TRBV9 to TRBJ1-2; 9 bases are shared with TRBD1. V shed 3 bases, J shed 7 bases, and the junction held 10 bases outside the gene matches. The germline V gene encodes CDR1 SGDLS and CDR2 YYNGEE. This CDR3 comprises 15 residues. For the CDR3, the DNA is TGTGCCAGCAGCGCCCCCAGCGGGACAGGGTCTGGCTACACCTTC. This translates into CASSAPSGTGSGYTF.

The CDR3 protein is CASSLGATYEQYF. The CDR3 DNA reads as TGTGCCAGCAGCTTAGGTGCTACCTACGAGCAGTACTTC. The chain uses TRBV7-9 and TRBJ2-7, with unresolved D. This CDR3 region has 13 residues. Trimming took off 1 base at V and 2 bases at J, with 6 bases between the two ends. Germline V gene lookup returns CDR1 SEHNR and CDR2 FQNEAQ (reference sequence).

The chain couples TRBV30 to TRBJ2-7, with 7 positions matching TRBD2. This CDR3 is 14 amino acids long. Germline values: CDR1 GTSNPN, CDR2 SVGIG (reference sequence). The V segment lost 1 base and the J segment 3 bases; nucleotides outside the gene matches: 6. The CDR3 bases are TGTGCCTGGAGTGCCGGCGGGGGATACTACGAGCAGTACTTC. This codes for CAWSAGGGYYEQYF.

The chain carries TRBV4-3 and TRBJ2-3; no definite D call. Germline-derived CDR1 and CDR2 are LGHNA and YSLEER. The CDR3 length is 13 residues. Trimming stripped 0 bases from V and 2 bases from J, with 3 bases between. In DNA, the CDR3 is TGCGCCAGCAGCCAAGAGGCCACAGATACGCAGTATTTT. Translation gives CASSQEATDTQYF.

The chain links TRBV5-1 to TRBJ2-7; 9 nucleotides align to TRBD2. CDR1 is SGHRS, CDR2 YFSETQ, per germline. Trimming removed 1 base from V and 2 bases from J; junction bases left unmatched: 4. This CDR3 region has 15 residues. CDR3 DNA sequence: TGCGCCAGCAGCTTGTTAGCTAGCGGGGCCTACGAGCAGTACTTC. Amino acids: CASSLLASGAYEQYF. Full variable domain (remainder filled in from reference TRBV5-1 and TRBJ2-7): KAGVTQTPRYLIKTRGQQVTLSCSPISGHRSVSWYQQTPGQGLQFLFEYFSETQRNKGNFPGRFSGRQFSNSRSEMNVSTLELGDSALYLCASSLLASGAYEQYFGPGTRLTVT.

The chain uses TRBV23-1 and TRBJ2-7; maybe TRBD1 (6 bases). Being an ORF, TRBV23-1 has a function that is uncertain. Trimming removed 2 bases from V and 7 bases from J, with 18 bases in between. The CDR3 consists of 15 residues. The CDR3 sequence: CASSQPPDRMSEQYF. The CDR3 bases are TGCGCCAGCAGTCAACCCCCCGACAGGATGAGTGAGCAGTACTTC.

The chain has TRBV7-9 and TRBJ2-4; D uncertain. Between the trimmed V and J ends, which lost 4 bases and 1 base, there was a span of 5 bases. Germline V gene lookup returns CDR1 SEHNR and CDR2 FQNEAQ (reference sequence). The CDR3 consists of 13 residues. The CDR3 loop is CASSSPAKNIQYF. The CDR3 coding sequence is TGTGCCAGCAGCTCCCCTGCCAAAAACATTCAGTACTTC. Drawing the rest from reference TRBV7-9 and TRBJ2-4, the complete variable domain is DTGVSQNPRHKITKRGQNVTFRCDPISEHNRLYWYRQTLGQGPEFLTYFQNEAQLEKSRLLSDRFSAERPKGSFSTLEIQRTEQGDSAMYLCASSSPAKNIQYFGAGTRLSVL.

V and J are TRBV3-1 (or the pseudogene TRBV3-2) and TRBJ1-1, with D hard to call. This CDR3 has 13 amino acids. V was pared by 1 base and J by 0 bases, with 3 bases between. Germline V lookup: CDR1 LGHDT, CDR2 YNNKEL (reference sequence). Written as DNA, the CDR3 is TGTGCCAGCAGCCAAGGAGTGAACACTGAAGCTTTCTTT. It specifies CASSQGVNTEAFF.

J is TRBJ1-2 and V is TRBV11-2, with 9 bases matching TRBD1. V lost 5 bases, J lost 0 bases, and 10 bases stayed unmatched. Looked up from germline, CDR1 is SGHAT and CDR2 is FQNNGV. There are 17 residues in the CDR3. The CDR3 region is CASSPGTGKITNYGYTF. CDR3 nucleotides: TGTGCCAGCAGCCCAGGGACAGGGAAGATAACTAACTATGGCTACACCTTC.

This rearrangement joins TRBV7-2 to TRBJ2-2; D is perhaps TRBD1 (5 bases). The CDR3 is made up of 17 amino acids. In germline, CDR1 is SGHTA, CDR2 FQGNSA. V lost 2 bases to trimming and J lost 2 bases, with 15 bases between them. The CDR3 here is CASSLSRAGPNTGELFF. The CDR3 nucleotides are TGTGCCAGCAGCTTATCCAGGGCAGGGCCTAACACCGGGGAGCTGTTTTTT.

This clone was counted a few times. V is TRBV10-3 and J is TRBJ2-1; TRBD1 matches at 7 bases. Germline V gene sequence: CDR1 ENHRY, CDR2 SYGVKD. The V and J ends lost 8 bases and 4 bases, in that order; junction bases with no gene match: 17. CDR3 length: 17 amino acids. CDR3 sequence (DNA): TGTGCCATCCCACAACGGACAGGTCCGCAGGGTTACAATGAGCAGTTCTTC. Protein sequence: CAIPQRTGPQGYNEQFF.

The V call is TRBV5-6, the J call TRBJ2-1; 7 nucleotides line up with TRBD2. The germline CDR1 and CDR2 sequences are SGHDT and YYEEEE. V was pared by 1 base and J by 2 bases, with 6 bases of the junction left unmatched. This CDR3 contains 16 residues. For the CDR3, the DNA is TGTGCCAGCAGCTTGCCGGTGGGGGGGACCTACAATGAGCAGTTCTTC. It is translated as CASSLPVGGTYNEQFF.

This clone was picked up one time. This specimen includes other DNA sequences encoding the same CDR3. V gene TRBV7-2 combines with J gene TRBJ2-7, with D possibly matching TRBD1 (5 bases). Trimming stripped 0 bases from V and 3 bases from J, with 9 bases between. Germline V gives CDR1 SGHTA, CDR2 FQGNSA. This CDR3 has 14 residues. In DNA form, the CDR3 reads TGTGCCAGCAGCTTAGCTCCAGGGCTCTACGAGCAGTACTTC. It translates to CASSLAPGLYEQYF. Complete variable domain (other parts from reference TRBV7-2 and TRBJ2-7): GAGVSQSPSNKVTEKGKDVELRCDPISGHTALYWYRQSLGQGLEFLIYFQGNSAPDKSGLPSDRFSAERTGGSVSTLTIQRTQQEDSAVYLCASSLAPGLYEQYFGPGTRLTVT.

This chain connects TRBV3-1 (or the pseudogene TRBV3-2) to TRBJ1-5; no definite D call. CDR3 size: 15 residues. Germline loops: CDR1 LGHDT, CDR2 YNNKEL (reference sequence). V lost 4 bases and J lost 0, with 10 bases in between. CDR3 sequence (DNA): TGTGCCAGCAGCCCGGACTCGTTTAGCAATCAGCCCCAGCATTTT. Encoded protein: CASSPDSFSNQPQHF.

The V gene is TRBV24-1, the J gene TRBJ1-5; D is unclear. There are 12 residues in the CDR3. Trimming took 2 bases from V and 10 from J, leaving 8 bases between them. Germline assignment: CDR1 KGHDR and CDR2 SFDVKD. The CDR3 nucleotides are TGTGCCACCAGTGATTCGAGTCTTCCCCAGCATTTT. Protein product: CATSDSSLPQHF.

This chain joins TRBV5-6 and TRBJ2-3, with D perhaps TRBD1 (6 bases). Trimming stripped 4 bases from V and 2 bases from J, with 8 bases between. This CDR3 is built from 13 residues. CDR1 and CDR2 from the germline V gene are SGHDT and YYEEEE. Here the CDR3 DNA reads TGTGCCAGCAGCGACAGGAACACAGATACGCAGTATTTT. Its protein product is CASSDRNTDTQYF.

This sequence joins TRBV11-2 and TRBJ2-3, with D perhaps TRBD1 or TRBD2 (5 bases each). Germline CDR1 SGHAT, CDR2 FQNNGV. CDR3 length: 11 amino acids. V was cut by 5 bases and J by 10 bases, with 10 bases left in between. The CDR3 bases are TGTGCCAGCAGCCTGGGGGACCCGCAGTATTTT. Encoded protein: CASSLGDPQYF.

This chain uses TRBV2 with TRBJ2-1; TRBD2 matches at 11 bases. Germline lookup yields CDR1 SNHLY and CDR2 FYNNEI. This CDR3 is built from 14 residues. The trim removed 6 bases at V and 4 bases at J, leaving 2 bases unmatched. The CDR3 spells CASRVAGGYNEQFF. DNA for the CDR3: TGTGCCAGCAGAGTAGCGGGGGGGTACAATGAGCAGTTCTTC.

The rearrangement joins TRBV19 to TRBJ2-4; D is unclear. The CDR3 has 17 amino acids. Germline V gene lookup returns CDR1 LNHDA and CDR2 SQIVND (reference sequence). Trimming took 3 bases from V and 0 from J, leaving 15 bases between them. The CDR3: CASSIPGPALAKNIQYF. The CDR3 region has the DNA TGTGCCAGTAGTATCCCAGGTCCCGCTCTAGCCAAAAACATTCAGTACTTC.

In regard to this clone: Other DNA sequences in the same sample also yield this CDR3. The rearrangement uses TRBV4-1 and TRBJ2-5; D uncertain. The CDR3 consists of 13 residues. V shed 4 bases and J shed 1 base, with 7 bases lying between them. CDR1 is MGHRA, CDR2 YSYEKL, per germline. CDR3 protein: CASSRGPQETQYF. CDR3 DNA sequence: TGCGCCAGCAGCCGCGGACCCCAAGAGACCCAGTACTTC.